This TCR beta chain was obtained from a study of T cell repertoires in cytomegalovirus infection. The overall study: The public TCR beta signatures pointed to both CMV infection and matching HLA type. General study findings and limits: The study identified carriers of CMV plus the relevant HLA from cumulative public TCR beta family frequency. HLA-C-restricted CMV-specific TCR beta clonotypes prevailed in the ex vivo response.

As for this clonotype: Its target is not known.

TCRdb re-derived calls from the reads in MiXCR, one entry per CDR3 protein. The sample carries 350,000 to 550,000 distinct CDR3 sequences, 31% recorded once. This CDR3 is 13 amino acids long. The V end lost 5 bases, the J end lost 0 bases, and 5 bases lay between the germline ends. V usage is TRBV12-3 or TRBV12-4 and J usage is TRBJ1-3; the D is unclear. Material: PBMCs. This clonotype was sampled from a human donor in good health (CMV status not recorded). Some clones in this sample may be carry-over from other donors' samples. CDR3 sequence (DNA): TGTGCCAGCAGTCTAATCTCTGGAAACACCATATATTTT. Translating it yields CASSLISGNTIYF.